A selection of T cell receptor beta chains follows, all from one sample in a study of CD8 T cells in ankylosing spondylitis. A single record per CDR3 protein comes from TCRdb applying MiXCR to the 5' RACE reads. Among about 130,000 distinct CDR3 sequences listed, around 7% were seen once. Sequenced material: blood, either unsorted or a sorted T cell fraction (not recorded which). These receptors came from a male donor with ankylosing spondylitis or in good health (not recorded which). Both conserved end residues are part of each CDR3. D genes are given only for firm matches. The size of a clone is reported for some rows only, either as once, few or many, or as a class for expanded clones.

>TRBJ2-1|.|TRBD2|TRBV3-1
CASSPGTTRNNEQFF
TGTGCCAGCAGCCCCGGGACTACTCGGAACAATGAGCAGTTCTTC
>TRBJ1-3|few|.|TRBV5-1
CASSLVGGAGNTIYF
TGCGCCAGCAGCTTGGTGGGGGGAGCTGGAAACACCATATATTTT
>TRBJ2-7|.|.|TRBV27
CASSFSSPYPYEQYF
TGTGCCAGCAGTTTTTCCTCTCCTTATCCATACGAGCAGTACTTC
>TRBJ1-3|.|.|TRBV5-1
CASSLRTNSGNTIYF
TGCGCCAGCAGCTTGAGGACGAACTCTGGAAACACCATATATTTT
>TRBJ2-7|many|.|TRBV7-8
CASSLVAGVSYEQYF
TGTGCCAGCAGCTTAGTCGCAGGGGTGAGCTACGAGCAGTACTTC
>TRBJ1-6|many|TRBD1|TRBV5-1
CASSEGTGYSPLHF
TGCGCCAGCAGCGAAGGGACAGGGTACAGTCCCCTCCACTTT
>TRBJ2-3|many|.|TRBV7-3
CASSLMHSTDTQYF
TGTGCCAGCAGCTTAATGCATAGCACAGATACGCAGTATTTT
>TRBJ1-5|few|TRBD1|TRBV12-3/TRBV12-4
CASSWGRGKSQPQHF
TGTGCCAGCAGTTGGGGCAGGGGGAAAAGTCAGCCCCAGCATTTT
>TRBJ2-7|many|.|TRBV20-1
CSALDWSRNEQYF
TGCAGTGCCCTGGACTGGTCTAGGAACGAGCAGTACTTC
>TRBJ2-5|few|.|TRBV20-1
CSVIDRNGETQYF
TGCAGTGTCATAGACCGTAACGGGGAGACCCAGTACTTC
>TRBJ2-1|many|.|TRBV7-9
CASSLLPGEQFF
TGTGCCAGCAGCTTATTACCGGGGGAGCAGTTCTTC
>TRBJ2-7|many|.|TRBV12-3/TRBV12-4
CASSPHRDEQYF
TGTGCCAGCAGCCCCCACCGGGACGAGCAGTACTTC
>TRBJ2-3|many|.|TRBV5-1
CASSLEMAGSPDTQYF
TGCGCCAGCAGCTTGGAGATGGCGGGGTCTCCAGATACGCAGTATTTT
>TRBJ1-6|.|.|TRBV30
CAWSTSGTRANSPLHF
TGTGCCTGGAGTACGTCCGGGACGAGGGCAAATTCACCCCTCCACTTT
>TRBJ2-5|many|.|TRBV6-2/TRBV6-3
CASSPGTLGETQYF
TGTGCCAGCAGTCCCGGGACTCTCGGGGAGACCCAGTACTTC
>TRBJ1-2|many|.|TRBV11-3
CASSSSTGGYTF
TGTGCCAGCAGCTCAAGCACGGGCGGCTACACCTTC
>TRBJ1-5|many|.|TRBV5-1
CASSLAGSQYQPQHF
TGCGCCAGCAGCTTGGCAGGCAGCCAGTATCAGCCCCAGCATTTT
>TRBJ2-7|many|TRBD1|TRBV20-1
CSARRTGSPYEQYF
TGCAGTGCTCGTAGGACAGGCTCCCCCTACGAGCAGTACTTC
>TRBJ1-2|many|.|TRBV7-9
CASSLSWGYTF
TGTGCCAGCAGCTTATCGTGGGGCTACACCTTC
>TRBJ2-7|many|TRBD2|TRBV5-6
CASSLGLAVAYEQYF
TGTGCCAGCAGCTTAGGACTAGCGGTTGCCTACGAGCAGTACTTC
>TRBJ1-2|many|TRBD1|TRBV20-1
CSARDRAGYTF
TGCAGTGCTCGGGACAGGGCGGGCTACACCTTC
>TRBJ2-1|many|TRBD2|TRBV6-2/TRBV6-3
CASSFPGLADNEQFF
TGTGCCAGCAGTTTCCCGGGACTAGCGGACAATGAGCAGTTCTTC
>TRBJ2-3|many|.|TRBV5-1
CASRVQGSTDTQYF
TGCGCCAGCAGAGTACAGGGCTCCACAGATACGCAGTATTTT
>TRBJ2-7|many|.|TRBV10-3
CAISDDSSYEQYF
TGTGCCATCAGTGACGATAGCTCCTACGAGCAGTACTTC
>TRBJ2-6|many|.|TRBV20-1
CSASSDSPSGANVLTF
TGCAGTGCTAGCAGTGACAGTCCCTCTGGGGCCAACGTCCTGACTTTC
>TRBJ1-5|many|.|TRBV12-3/TRBV12-4
CASSPGAEQPQHF
TGTGCCAGCAGCCCGGGGGCAGAACAGCCCCAGCATTTT
>TRBJ2-7|many|TRBD1|TRBV3-1
CASSQVDRGPYEQYF
TGTGCCAGCAGCCAAGTCGACAGGGGGCCCTACGAGCAGTACTTC
>TRBJ2-3|many|.|TRBV29-1
CSVGRGTSTDTQYF
TGCAGCGTTGGCAGGGGAACTAGCACAGATACGCAGTATTTT
>TRBJ2-1|many|.|TRBV7-8
CASSLESPSYNEQFF
TGTGCCAGCAGCTTAGAGAGCCCCTCCTACAATGAGCAGTTCTTC
>TRBJ1-3|many|.|TRBV20-1
CGGTLSSGNTIYF
TGCGGGGGGACCCTTAGCTCTGGAAACACCATATATTTT
>TRBJ2-2|many|.|TRBV28
CASSSSRGELFF
TGTGCCAGCAGTTCTTCCAGGGGGGAGCTGTTTTTT
>TRBJ2-2|many|.|TRBV5-1
CASSFGQLNTGELFF
TGCGCCAGCAGCTTCGGGCAGTTGAACACCGGGGAGCTGTTTTTT
>TRBJ2-7|many|TRBD2|TRBV20-1
CSATQTSGLYSYEQYF
TGCAGTGCAACTCAGACTAGCGGGCTCTACTCCTACGAGCAGTACTTC
>TRBJ2-5|many|TRBD1|TRBV29-1
CSVPGQGQETQYF
TGCAGCGTTCCGGGACAGGGCCAAGAGACCCAGTACTTC
>TRBJ1-2|many|.|TRBV2
CASSALTVNYGYTF
TGTGCCAGCAGTGCGTTGACAGTTAACTATGGCTACACCTTC
>TRBJ1-5|many|.|TRBV12-3/TRBV12-4
CASRSGWEPQHF
TGTGCCAGCAGATCGGGGTGGGAGCCCCAGCATTTT
>TRBJ2-1|few|TRBD2|TRBV19
CASSPALAGAYYNEQFF
TGTGCCAGTAGTCCCGCCCTAGCGGGAGCATACTACAATGAGCAGTTCTTC
>TRBJ1-4|many|TRBD1|TRBV27
CASSSWTDRGEEKLFF
TGTGCCAGCAGTTCATGGACGGACAGGGGCGAGGAAAAACTGTTTTTT
>TRBJ2-7|many|TRBD2|TRBV18
CASSPARAGAYEQYF
TGTGCCAGCTCACCAGCGCGGGCGGGGGCCTACGAGCAGTACTTC
>TRBJ1-1|many|.|TRBV12-3/TRBV12-4
CASSLSGQRTNTEAFF
TGTGCCAGCAGTTTATCGGGTCAGAGAACAAACACTGAAGCTTTCTTT
>TRBJ2-3|many|TRBD1|TRBV15
CATGPGQGIDTQYF
TGTGCCACCGGCCCGGGACAGGGCATAGATACGCAGTATTTT
>TRBJ2-3|many|.|TRBV5-6
CASSRITGSPDTQYF
TGTGCCAGCAGCCGCATTACAGGGAGCCCAGATACGCAGTATTTT
>TRBJ1-5|many|TRBD1|TRBV2
CASSTDRGNQPQHF
TGTGCCAGCAGTACCGACAGGGGCAATCAGCCCCAGCATTTT